Listed below are T cell receptor beta chains from one sample, sequenced in a study of blood T cell repertoires in COVID-19. TCRdb keeps only in-frame clones here, not all; method: immunoSEQ multiplex PCR. The table has around 180,000 clones, 89% seen once. The sample comprised PBMCs or T cells enriched from blood (not recorded which). Every receptor here comes from a woman in her thirties or forties with acute COVID-19. CDR3s include the opening cysteine and the closing phenylalanine or tryptophan. D genes are given only for firm matches. The size of a clone is reported for some rows only, either as once, few or many, or as a class for expanded clones.

v_gene	j_gene	abundance	len	d_gene	CDR3nt	CDR3aa
TRBV4-1	TRBJ2-5	once	16	TRBD2	TGCGCCAGCAGCCAAGAATCCAGCGGGGGAGGAGAGACCCAGTACTTC	CASSQESSGGGETQYF
TRBV10-2	TRBJ1-5	once	13	TRBD1	TGCGCCAGCAGCCTGGACAGGAACCAGCCCCAGCATTTT	CASSLDRNQPQHF
TRBV4-1	TRBJ2-1	NA	15	TRBD2	TGCGCCAGCACTAGCGGAGCTAGAACTTACAATGAGCAGTTCTTC	CASTSGARTYNEQFF
TRBV28	TRBJ1-5	NA	14	NA	TGTGCCAGCAGCCCTGGCGGGAACAATCAGCCCCAGCATTTT	CASSPGGNNQPQHF
TRBV5-6	TRBJ1-2	NA	15	TRBD1	TGTGCCAGCAGCCTACCCGGGACAGGGGCCCATGGCTACACCTTC	CASSLPGTGAHGYTF
TRBV7-3	TRBJ2-2	few	15	TRBD2	TGTGCCAGCAGCTTATCTAGCGGGAGAGCCGGGGAGCTGTTTTTT	CASSLSSGRAGELFF
TRBV11-2	TRBJ2-2	NA	15	NA	TGTGCCAGCAGCTTAGAAATAACTAACACCGGGGAGCTGTTTTTT	CASSLEITNTGELFF
TRBV12-5	TRBJ1-3	NA	14	NA	TGTGCTAGTGGTTCTTCGGGCTCTGGAAACACCATATATTTT	CASGSSGSGNTIYF
TRBV19	TRBJ1-6	NA	14	TRBD1	TGTGCCAGTAATCCGGACAGGGGAAATTCACCCCTCCACTTT	CASNPDRGNSPLHF
TRBV5-4	TRBJ2-6	NA	18	TRBD2	TGTGCCAGCAGTTGGCGGGGGGTCCCTACCTCTGGGGCCAACGTCCTGACTTTC	CASSWRGVPTSGANVLTF
TRBV3-1/TRBV3-2	TRBJ2-7	NA	18	TRBD2	TGTGCCAGCAGCCAGGCAGGACTAGCGGGAGGGCCGCGGTACGAGCAGTACTTC	CASSQAGLAGGPRYEQYF
TRBV28	TRBJ2-5	NA	12	NA	TGTGCCAGCAGTGAGTACCAAGAGACCCAGTACTTC	CASSEYQETQYF
TRBV2	TRBJ2-4	NA	15	TRBD2	TGTGCCAGCAGTACTAGCGGGTTAGCCAAAAACATTCAGTACTTC	CASSTSGLAKNIQYF
TRBV11-2	TRBJ1-3	NA	18	TRBD1	TGTGCCAGCAGCTTAGGCGGGGCAGGGGGATATGCGGGAAACACCATATATTTT	CASSLGGAGGYAGNTIYF
TRBV19	TRBJ2-5	NA	15	TRBD2	TGTGCCAGTAGTACTGGTCGGCTAGCGGGGGAGACCCAGTACTTC	CASSTGRLAGETQYF
TRBV11-2	TRBJ2-7	NA	15	TRBD2	TGTGCCAGCAGCTTAGGGGCGGGAGCGTCTTCCGAGCAGTACTTC	CASSLGAGASSEQYF
TRBV6-2/TRBV6-3	TRBJ2-1	NA	15	NA	TGTGCCAGCAGTTACGAGGGAAGCTCCTACAATGAGCAGTTCTTC	CASSYEGSSYNEQFF
TRBV28	TRBJ2-7	NA	14	TRBD1	TGTGCCAGCAGCCGGCGGGACAGGGGGGGAGAGCAGTACTTC	CASSRRDRGGEQYF
TRBV6-4	TRBJ2-1	NA	16	TRBD2	TGTGCCAGCAGTGACGGGACTAGCGGGAGATTGAATGAGCAGTTCTTC	CASSDGTSGRLNEQFF
TRBV19	TRBJ2-3	NA	15	TRBD2	TGTGCCAGTACTCCAGGACTAGCTGGGGCAGATACGCAGTATTTT	CASTPGLAGADTQYF
TRBV2	TRBJ2-7	NA	13	NA	TGTGCCAGCAGCTCGGCCAGCGCCTACGAGCAGTACTTC	CASSSASAYEQYF
TRBV7-9	TRBJ2-1	NA	16	TRBD2	TGTGCCAGCAGCTTAGTTGGACTAGCGGGAGTCGGTGAGCAGTTCTTC	CASSLVGLAGVGEQFF
TRBV9	TRBJ1-1	NA	14	TRBD1	TGTGCCAGCAGCGAAACAGGGGGGAACACTGAAGCTTTCTTT	CASSETGGNTEAFF
TRBV11-2	TRBJ1-4	NA	13	NA	TGTGCCAGCAGCTCCCCTTCAGGTGAAAAACTGTTTTTT	CASSSPSGEKLFF
TRBV5-1	TRBJ2-6	once	15	NA	TGCGCCAGCAGCTACACAGGAGCTGGGGCCAACGTCCTGACTTTC	CASSYTGAGANVLTF
TRBV18	TRBJ2-7	NA	15	TRBD1	TGTGCCAGCTCACCGCCCGGGACAGGATCCTACGAGCAGTACTTC	CASSPPGTGSYEQYF
TRBV7-9	TRBJ1-4	NA	12	NA	TGTGCCAGCAGCTTAGAAGAGGAAAAACTGTTTTTT	CASSLEEEKLFF
TRBV3-1/TRBV3-2	TRBJ1-5	NA	13	NA	TGTGCCAGCAGCCAAGTCGGCGGTCAGCCCCAGCATTTT	CASSQVGGQPQHF
TRBV7-2	TRBJ2-1	NA	16	TRBD2	TGTGCCAGCAGCCTTTCAGCTAGCGGGAGGGCGGGTGAGCAGTTCTTC	CASSLSASGRAGEQFF
TRBV7-3	TRBJ2-1	NA	14	TRBD2	TGTGCCAGCAGTTTAGCGGGGAATTACAATGAGCAGTTCTTC	CASSLAGNYNEQFF
TRBV4-1	TRBJ1-1	NA	16	TRBD1	TGCGCCAGCAGCCAGGCCGGGGGACAGCTCAACACTGAAGCTTTCTTT	CASSQAGGQLNTEAFF
TRBV6-1	TRBJ2-5	NA	20	TRBD1	TGTGCCAGCAGTGAAGGAGGGACAGGGGCTACACCACGACTCCAAGAGACCCAGTACTTC	CASSEGGTGATPRLQETQYF
TRBV7-2	TRBJ2-3	NA	18	TRBD1	TGTGCCAGCAGCTTAGACAGTCGGGTTACAGGGGTCACAGATACGCAGTATTTT	CASSLDSRVTGVTDTQYF
TRBV19	TRBJ2-5	NA	17	TRBD1	TGTGCCAGTAGTATACGGACAGGGGGGAGAGGCCTGGAGACCCAGTACTTC	CASSIRTGGRGLETQYF
TRBV7-7	TRBJ2-3	NA	15	TRBD2	TGTGCCAGCAGGCCCCGGGAGGAGGGCACAGATACGCAGTATTTT	CASRPREEGTDTQYF
TRBV13	TRBJ2-1	NA	13	NA	TGTGCCAGCAGCTCGGGACTGAACAATGAGCAGTTCTTC	CASSSGLNNEQFF
TRBV7-2	TRBJ2-7	NA	15	TRBD1	TGTGCCAGCAGCGGTGGACAGGGAGTTGCCTACGAGCAGTACTTC	CASSGGQGVAYEQYF
TRBV19	TRBJ1-1	NA	11	NA	TGTGCCAGTACCTGGGGCCGTGAAGCTTTCTTT	CASTWGREAFF
TRBV7-9	TRBJ2-3	NA	16	TRBD2	TGTGCCAGCAGCTCCACGGGACTAGCGGACACAGATACGCAGTATTTT	CASSSTGLADTDTQYF
TRBV19	TRBJ1-3	NA	16	TRBD1	TGTGCCAGTAATAACCTACAGGGGTTCTCTGGAAACACCATATATTTT	CASNNLQGFSGNTIYF
TRBV6-6	TRBJ1-5	NA	16	TRBD1	TGTGCCAGCCGTTCTGAGACAGGGGGGCCCAATCAGCCCCAGCATTTT	CASRSETGGPNQPQHF
TRBV2	TRBJ2-2	NA	15	TRBD1	TGTGCCAGCACCCCGCTCCCGACAGGGTCCGGGGAGCTGTTTTTT	CASTPLPTGSGELFF
TRBV6-5	TRBJ2-4	NA	15	NA	TGTGCCAGCACCCAGGAGGTTGGGAATAAAAACATTCAGTACTTC	CASTQEVGNKNIQYF
TRBV12-5	TRBJ2-3	NA	16	TRBD2	TGTGCTAGTGGTTTGTCGGCGGGAGCTGGCACAGATACGCAGTATTTT	CASGLSAGAGTDTQYF
TRBV18	TRBJ1-6	once	15	TRBD1	TGTGCCAGCTCAGCACAGGGGAGGCAAGATTCACCCCTCCACTTT	CASSAQGRQDSPLHF
TRBV6-6	TRBJ2-4	NA	13	NA	TGTGCCAGCAGTTACAGGGGTTGGAACATTCAGTACTTC	CASSYRGWNIQYF
TRBV7-9	TRBJ2-7	NA	17	TRBD1	TGTGCCAGCAGCCCGCAAAGCATGACAGGGGTAATGCACGAGCAGTACTTC	CASSPQSMTGVMHEQYF
TRBV5-1	TRBJ1-1	NA	14	TRBD1	TGCGCCAGCAGCCAAACAGGGGGCATCACTGAAGCTTTCTTT	CASSQTGGITEAFF
TRBV14	TRBJ2-5	NA	14	TRBD2	TGTGCCAGCAGCTCCGGGACTAGCCGGGAGACCCAGTACTTC	CASSSGTSRETQYF
TRBV2	TRBJ1-1	NA	14	NA	TGTGCCAGCAGTGCTATGGCTGGGGGCACGGAAGCTTTCTTT	CASSAMAGGTEAFF
TRBV7-9	TRBJ2-3	NA	13	NA	TGTGCCAGCAGCTTAACTAGCTCAGATACGCAGTATTTT	CASSLTSSDTQYF
TRBV6-6	TRBJ2-5	few	15	TRBD2	TGTGCCAGCAGTTACTCTACGGGGGGCCAAGAGACCCAGTACTTC	CASSYSTGGQETQYF
TRBV5-4	TRBJ1-1	NA	13	TRBD1	TGTGCCAGCAATCCAGGGGGCCAAACTGAAGCTTTCTTT	CASNPGGQTEAFF